A single sample is the source of the 18 T cell receptor beta chains below, sequenced in a study of T cell repertoires in cytomegalovirus infection. For these receptors, no antigen is known. TCRdb itself ran the reads through MiXCR, one entry per CDR3 protein. The sample lists about 900,000 distinct CDR3 sequences; around 31% were seen once. The specimen was cultured CD8+ T cells from PBMCs, collected from culture after CMV antigen stimulation. All receptors come from a human donor in good health (CMV status not recorded). Some clones in this sample may be carry-over from other donors' samples.

This clonotype was seen a few times. This chain connects TRBV7-3 to TRBJ1-1; D remains unclear. V lost 0 bases and J 3 bases, leaving 5 bases between the germline ends. The CDR3 extends over 13 amino acids. Germline CDR1 reads SGHTA; CDR2 reads FQGTGA. The CDR3 DNA reads TGTGCCAGCAGCTTAACGACCTACACTGAAGCTTTCTTT. Amino acids: CASSLTTYTEAFF. Full variable domain (rest looked up from reference TRBV7-3 and TRBJ1-1): GAGVSQTPSNKVTEKGKYVELRCDPISGHTALYWYRQSLGQGPEFLIYFQGTGAADDSGLPNDRFFAVRPEGSVSTLKIQRTERGDSAVYLCASSLTTYTEAFFGQGTRLTVV.

The chain recombines TRBV2 with TRBJ1-5, with D possibly matching TRBD1 (5 bases). The CDR3 runs to 19 residues. Trimming removed 4 bases at V and 0 bases at J, with 22 bases between. Looked up from germline, CDR1 is SNHLY and CDR2 is FYNNEI. CDR3 in amino acids: CASSARAREAQPSNQPQHF. The CDR3 bases are TGTGCCAGCAGTGCCCGGGCCAGGGAGGCCCAACCTAGCAATCAGCCCCAGCATTTT.

In its sample, this clonotype was seen many times. The chain recombines TRBV6-2 or TRBV6-3 with TRBJ2-7; D is unresolved. The CDR3 loop spans 12 amino acids. Per the germline V gene, CDR1 is MNHEY and CDR2 is SVGEGT. V was trimmed by 2 bases and J by 5 bases, leaving 7 bases between them. The CDR3 nucleotides read TGTGCCAGCAGTTACGGGGTAAACGAGCAGTACTTC. This codes for CASSYGVNEQYF.

V usage is TRBV7-9 and J usage is TRBJ1-4; perhaps TRBD1 as D (6 bases). Germline V gene data show CDR1 as SEHNR and CDR2 as FQNEAQ (reference sequence). The CDR3 consists of 17 residues. V lost 5 bases and J lost 4, with 20 bases in between. As DNA, the CDR3 is TGTGCCAGCAGCCCGCAGCGCCAGGGGCGGATTAATGAAAAACTGTTTTTT. Translating it yields CASSPQRQGRINEKLFF.

J is TRBJ1-2 and V is TRBV12-5, with D tentatively TRBD1 (6 bases). From germline, CDR1 is LGHNT and CDR2 FRNRAP. V shed 7 bases and J shed 4 bases, with 13 bases lying between them. The CDR3 has 13 amino acids. In DNA form, the CDR3 reads TGTGCTAGTGCCCCGGACAGCCTCTATGGCTACACCTTC. Protein: CASAPDSLYGYTF.

This rearrangement joins TRBV19 to TRBJ1-2; maybe TRBD1 (6 bases). The CDR3 runs 13 residues. The ends were cut back, 4 bases at V and 3 bases at J, with 9 bases in the middle. Germline CDR1 reads LNHDA; CDR2 reads SQIVND (reference sequence). CDR3 DNA: TGTGCCAGTAGTAATAGGACAGACTATGGCTACACCTTC. This translates into CASSNRTDYGYTF. The entire variable domain, with the rest obtained from reference TRBV19 and TRBJ1-2, is as follows: DGGITQSPKYLFRKEGQNVTLSCEQNLNHDAMYWYRQDPGQGLRLIYYSQIVNDFQKGDIAEGYSVSREKKESFPLTVTSAQKNPTAFYLCASSNRTDYGYTFGSGTRLTVV.

On this clonotype: A much larger clone lies one base from this, so it may be a read error. This chain links TRBV10-3 with TRBJ2-3; D might be TRBD2 (5 bases). Trimming shortened V by 6 bases and J by 1 base, and 11 bases separated the two germline ends. Per germline, CDR1 ENHRY and CDR2 SYGVKD. This CDR3 is 14 amino acids long. CDR3 residues: CAISRTCGTDTQYF. The DNA of the CDR3 is TGTGCCATCAGCCGGACTTGCGGCACAGATACGCAGTATTTT.

The chain links TRBV28 to TRBJ1-1; TRBD1 matches at 7 bases. Germline-derived CDR1 and CDR2 are MDHEN and SYDVKM. With 6 bases clipped from V and 2 bases from J, the junction kept 6 bases outside the gene matches. CDR3 length equals 14 residues. CDR3 sequence reads: CASSQPGGNTEAFF. The CDR3 coding sequence is TGTGCCAGCAGCCAGCCAGGGGGTAACACTGAAGCTTTCTTT.

This CDR3 is CASSFPLRQGTNYGYTF. In DNA form, the CDR3 reads TGCGCCAGCAGCTTCCCCCTTCGACAGGGCACTAACTATGGCTACACCTTC. The chain combines TRBV5-1 with TRBJ1-2, with 7 bases lining up with TRBD1. V shed 2 bases and J 0 bases; nucleotides not matched to a gene: 10. Germline loops: CDR1 SGHRS, CDR2 YFSETQ. This CDR3 spans 17 amino acids. Full variable domain (rest looked up from reference TRBV5-1 and TRBJ1-2): KAGVTQTPRYLIKTRGQQVTLSCSPISGHRSVSWYQQTPGQGLQFLFEYFSETQRNKGNFPGRFSGRQFSNSRSEMNVSTLELGDSALYLCASSFPLRQGTNYGYTFGSGTRLTVV.

This chain uses TRBV7-3 with TRBJ2-1; 11 bases line up with TRBD1. This CDR3 is built from 16 residues. Trimming at V came to 4 bases and at J to 4 bases, leaving 6 bases not matched to a gene. CDR1 is SGHTA and CDR2 is FQGTGA in the germline V gene. The CDR3 bases are TGTGCCAGCAGCTCCTTTGGACAGGGGGCTTACAATGAGCAGTTCTTC. Translated, it gives CASSSFGQGAYNEQFF.

CDR3 DNA: TGTGCCAGTATACCCCACCGGGGGGGAGGCTATGGCTACACCTTC. This gives the protein CASIPHRGGGYGYTF. The gene calls are TRBV19 and TRBJ1-2; possibly TRBD1 for D (5 bases). The CDR3 runs 15 residues. V was trimmed by 7 bases and J by 4 bases, leaving 19 bases between them. The V gene's germline CDR1 is LNHDA and CDR2 SQIVND (reference sequence).

This clonotype was counted a few times. The chain joins TRBV19 to TRBJ1-5, with TRBD1 identical over 7 bases. The V segment lost 6 bases and the J segment 7 bases; nucleotides outside the gene matches: 6. Germline lookup yields CDR1 LNHDA and CDR2 SQIVND (reference sequence). CDR3 size: 13 residues. The CDR3 spells CASSPQGPQPQHF. The CDR3 DNA is TGTGCCAGTAGCCCACAGGGGCCGCAGCCCCAGCATTTT.

This clonotype was recorded at least ten times. The chain has TRBV7-6 and TRBJ1-1, with D perhaps matching TRBD1 (5 bases). V lost 5 bases to trimming and J lost 9 bases, with 16 bases between them. Germline loops: CDR1 SGHVS, CDR2 FNYEAQ. The CDR3 spans 13 residues. The CDR3 is CASSPLSRDQAFF. The CDR3 coding sequence is TGTGCCAGCAGCCCGTTAAGCAGGGACCAAGCTTTCTTT.

The V and J genes are TRBV6-2 or TRBV6-3 and TRBJ2-5, with D uncertain. CDR1 is MNHEY, CDR2 SVGEGT, per germline. V dropped 2 bases and J dropped 0 bases, with 13 bases sitting between them. The CDR3 sequence is 16 residues long. This chain's CDR3 is CASSYPDSLNQETQYF. The CDR3, as DNA: TGTGCCAGCAGTTACCCAGACTCACTAAACCAAGAGACCCAGTACTTC.

The gene calls are TRBV4-1 and TRBJ2-3; 8 nucleotides line up with TRBD2. The V and J ends lost 1 base and 1 base, in that order; junction bases with no gene match: 4. Germline V gene data show CDR1 as MGHRA and CDR2 as YSYEKL. There are 16 residues in the CDR3. CDR3 sequence reads: CASSQAQAGGTDTQYF. The CDR3 DNA follows: TGCGCCAGCAGCCAAGCTCAAGCGGGGGGCACAGATACGCAGTATTTT.

This clonotype has just a few counts. This chain connects TRBV28 to TRBJ2-5; a weak D match, TRBD1 (6 bases). This CDR3 comprises 16 residues. CDR1 and CDR2 (germline): MDHEN, SYDVKM. The V end was cut by 7 bases, the J end by 0 bases, with 18 bases between. This CDR3 is CASNPGQSLYQETQYF. CDR3 DNA sequence: TGTGCCAGCAACCCAGGACAGTCTTTGTACCAAGAGACCCAGTACTTC.

The chain recombines TRBV4-3 with TRBJ2-1, with 10 bases matching TRBD2. Germline loops: CDR1 LGHNA, CDR2 YSLEER. The V segment lost 0 bases and the J segment 6 bases; nucleotides outside the gene matches: 5. This CDR3 comprises 16 residues. The CDR3 is CASSQEKRGGTNEQFF. CDR3 in DNA: TGCGCCAGCAGCCAAGAAAAGCGGGGGGGGACCAATGAGCAGTTCTTC.

This clonotype was found many times. The J gene is TRBJ1-4, the V gene TRBV7-6, with 9 bases lining up with TRBD1. V gave up 0 bases and J gave up 7 bases; unmatched junction bases: 3. The CDR3 sequence is 15 residues long. Germline CDR1 and CDR2: SGHVS and FNYEAQ. The CDR3 nucleotides are TGTGCCAGCAGCTTAGCGGGACAGGGTGGTGAAAAACTGTTTTTT. It specifies CASSLAGQGGEKLFF.